The following is a TCR beta chain sequence with its context. Its antigen is unidentified. It was with a sample-barcoded 5' primer and a J-beta primer mix that a second PCR of roughly 7 to 12 cycles was run. TCRdb independently ran MiXCR on the 5' RACE reads; one entry per CDR3 protein. The sample contains around 1,000,000 distinct CDR3 sequences, about 25% of which appear only once. The CDR3 is made up of 15 amino acids. The ends lost 1 base at V and 8 bases at J; junction bases unmatched: 5. Germline V gene data show CDR1 as SGHAT and CDR2 as FQNNGV. The sample belongs to a study of blood T cells in healthy people across ages. Whole-study results and caveats: With age, beta diversity per million T cells declined roughly linearly, significantly by 40.

These data are also associated with another study on T cells of mothers and their children.

This clonotype was sampled from a girl aged 2-10 years in good health. Sequences were obtained from blood. The genes are TRBV11-2 and TRBJ2-1, with 10 bases that match TRBD2. CDR3 residues: CASSLGQRGGDEQFF. The CDR3 DNA follows: TGTGCCAGCAGCTTAGGTCAGCGGGGGGGAGATGAGCAGTTCTTC. Full variable domain (outside the CDR3, taken from reference TRBV11-2 and TRBJ2-1): EAGVAQSPRYKIIEKRQSVAFWCNPISGHATLYWYQQILGQGPKLLIQFQNNGVVDDSQLPKDRFSAERLKGVDSTLKIQPAKLEDSAVYLCASSLGQRGGDEQFFGPGTRLTVL.